Described below is a single T cell receptor beta chain sequence and its context. This record belongs to a study of blood T cell repertoires in COVID-19. Study at large: In each case, the material was cDNA or gDNA derived from T cells, B-cell-depleted T cells, or PBMCs.

How the authors handled the data: How many nucleated cells were present was estimated from reference gene primer amplification. Sequenced by immunoSEQ multiplex PCR; TCRdb stores in-frame clones only, minus some. That table supplies the V and J calls and clone size; D and trimming were determined from the DNA. The sample consists of around 100,000 clones, about 80% of them appearing once. V shed 4 bases, J shed 4 bases, and the junction held 6 bases outside the gene matches. The V gene's germline CDR1 is SEHNR and CDR2 FQNEAQ (reference sequence). There are 14 residues in the CDR3. The receptor comes from a man aged 65 to 85 with active or convalescent COVID-19. The V gene is TRBV7-9, the J gene TRBJ2-7, with 8 bases identical to TRBD1. The sequenced sample was peripheral blood. Here the CDR3 reads CASSWDRKRYEQYF. The CDR3 region has the DNA TGTGCCAGCAGCTGGGACAGGAAGCGGTACGAGCAGTACTTC.